This TCR beta chain was observed in a study of blood T cell repertoires in COVID-19. Background on the study: The samples span acute and convalescent COVID-19 from the United States, Italy and Spain.

Cohort placement rested on clinical history that participants reported themselves. Assay used: immunoSEQ multiplex PCR; TCRdb lists only in-frame clones, some missing. The table records approximately 230,000 clones, approximately 90% of them present only once. CDR1 and CDR2 (germline): MDHEN, SYDVKM. After removal of 4 bases from V and 7 bases from J, the junction contained 9 bases not matched to a gene. There are 15 residues in the CDR3. The receptor comes from a woman aged 30 to 39 who had recovered from COVID-19. Sequencing was done on a sample of PBMCs or T cells enriched from blood (not recorded which). This rearrangement joins TRBV28 to TRBJ1-5; 8 positions match TRBD1. The CDR3 spells CASSSSGTGSQPQHF. The CDR3 nucleotides read TGTGCCAGCAGTTCCTCCGGGACAGGATCCCAGCCCCAGCATTTT.